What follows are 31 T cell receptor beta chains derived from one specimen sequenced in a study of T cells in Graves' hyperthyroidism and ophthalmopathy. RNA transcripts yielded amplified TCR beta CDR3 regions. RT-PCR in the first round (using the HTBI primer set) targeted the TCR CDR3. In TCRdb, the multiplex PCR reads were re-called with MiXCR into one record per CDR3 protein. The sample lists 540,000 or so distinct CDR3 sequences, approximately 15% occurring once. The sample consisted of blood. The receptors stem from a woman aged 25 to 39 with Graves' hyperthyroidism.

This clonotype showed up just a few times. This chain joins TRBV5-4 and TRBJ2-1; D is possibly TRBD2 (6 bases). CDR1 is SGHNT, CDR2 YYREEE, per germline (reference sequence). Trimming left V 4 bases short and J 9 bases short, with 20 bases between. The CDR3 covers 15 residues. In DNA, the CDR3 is TGTGCCAGCAGCCCGGGGGAGAGCACCGGTGGTGAGCAGTTCTTC. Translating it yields CASSPGESTGGEQFF.

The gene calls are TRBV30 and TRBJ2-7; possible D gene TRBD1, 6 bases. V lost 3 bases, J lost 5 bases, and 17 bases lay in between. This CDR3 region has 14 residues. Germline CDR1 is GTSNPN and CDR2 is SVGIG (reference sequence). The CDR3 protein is CAWSEARGYHEQYF. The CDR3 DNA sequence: TGTGCCTGGAGCGAGGCTAGGGGGTACCACGAGCAGTACTTC.

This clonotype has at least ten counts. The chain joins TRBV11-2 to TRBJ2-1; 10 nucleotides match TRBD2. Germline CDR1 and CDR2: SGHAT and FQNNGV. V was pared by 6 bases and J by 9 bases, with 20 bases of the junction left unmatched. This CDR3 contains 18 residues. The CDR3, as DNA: TGTGCCAGCAGGACCCTAAGTCGGCTAGCGGGAGTAAAACCTGAGCAGTTCTTC. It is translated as CASRTLSRLAGVKPEQFF.

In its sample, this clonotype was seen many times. Here the CDR3 reads CASSEKGGSYNEQFF. The DNA for the CDR3 is TGTGCCAGCAGTGAGAAGGGGGGCTCCTACAATGAGCAGTTCTTC. The rearrangement uses TRBV6-1 and TRBJ2-1; TRBD1 or TRBD2 may be the D gene (6 bases each). V lost 3 bases and J lost 0, with 9 bases in between. Germline lookup yields CDR1 MNHNS and CDR2 SASEGT. The length of the CDR3 is 15 residues.

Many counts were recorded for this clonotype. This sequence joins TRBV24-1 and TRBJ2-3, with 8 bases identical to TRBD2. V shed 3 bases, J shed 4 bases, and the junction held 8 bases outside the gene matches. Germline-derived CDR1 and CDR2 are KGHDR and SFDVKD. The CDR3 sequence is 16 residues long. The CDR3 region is CATSDPSGSRADTQYF. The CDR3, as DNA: TGTGCCACCAGTGATCCCAGCGGGAGTAGGGCAGATACGCAGTATTTT.

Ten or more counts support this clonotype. Here the CDR3 DNA reads TGTGCCAGCAGCTCAAGACAGGGTCGGAACACCGGGGAGCTGTTTTTT. Translating gives CASSSRQGRNTGELFF. This chain joins TRBV7-6 and TRBJ2-2, with 7 bases that match TRBD1. Germline V gene sequence: CDR1 SGHVS, CDR2 FNYEAQ. The V segment lost 4 bases and the J segment 1 base; nucleotides outside the gene matches: 6. The CDR3 is made up of 16 amino acids.

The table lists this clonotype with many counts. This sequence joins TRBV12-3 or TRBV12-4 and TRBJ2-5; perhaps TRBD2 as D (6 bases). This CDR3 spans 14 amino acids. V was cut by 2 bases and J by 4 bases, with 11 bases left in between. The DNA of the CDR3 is TGTGCCAGCAGTTTAACCGCCGGGGGAGAGACCCAGTACTTC. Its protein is CASSLTAGGETQYF.

CDR3 sequence (DNA): TGTGCTAGTGGTTTGGACGGCCCTTTAGAGCGGGGACAGGAAGAGACCCAGTTCTTC. It translates to CASGLDGPLERGQEETQFF. The rearrangement uses TRBV12-5 and TRBJ2-5; tentatively, D is TRBD1 (8 bases). The DNA matches TRBJ2-1 better at its end, which makes the J call doubtful. Looked up from germline, CDR1 is LGHNT and CDR2 is FRNRAP. This CDR3 spans 19 amino acids.

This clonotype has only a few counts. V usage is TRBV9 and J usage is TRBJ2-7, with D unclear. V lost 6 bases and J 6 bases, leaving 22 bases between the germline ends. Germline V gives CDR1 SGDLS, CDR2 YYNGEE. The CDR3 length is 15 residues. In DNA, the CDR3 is TGTGCCAGCATTTCAGCGCGGAACCGCTTTAGCGAGCAGTACTTC. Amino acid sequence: CASISARNRFSEQYF. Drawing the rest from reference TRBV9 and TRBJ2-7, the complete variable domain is DSGVTQTPKHLITATGQRVTLRCSPRSGDLSVYWYQQSLDQGLQFLIQYYNGEERAKGNILERFSAQQFPDLHSELNLSSLELGDSALYFCASISARNRFSEQYFGPGTRLTVT.

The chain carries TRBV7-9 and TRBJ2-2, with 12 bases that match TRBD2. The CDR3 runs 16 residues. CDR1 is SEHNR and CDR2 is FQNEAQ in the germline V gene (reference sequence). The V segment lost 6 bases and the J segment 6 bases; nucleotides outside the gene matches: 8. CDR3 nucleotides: TGTGCCAGCAGACCCGGACTAGCGGGAAACTCCGGGGAGCTGTTTTTT. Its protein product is CASRPGLAGNSGELFF.

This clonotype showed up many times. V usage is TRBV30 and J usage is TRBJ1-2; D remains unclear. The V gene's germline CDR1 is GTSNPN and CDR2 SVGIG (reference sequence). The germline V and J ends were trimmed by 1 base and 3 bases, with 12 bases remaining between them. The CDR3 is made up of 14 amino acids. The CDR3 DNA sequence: TGTGCCTGGAGTGACAGCCCCTGGGACTATGGCTACACCTTC. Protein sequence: CAWSDSPWDYGYTF.

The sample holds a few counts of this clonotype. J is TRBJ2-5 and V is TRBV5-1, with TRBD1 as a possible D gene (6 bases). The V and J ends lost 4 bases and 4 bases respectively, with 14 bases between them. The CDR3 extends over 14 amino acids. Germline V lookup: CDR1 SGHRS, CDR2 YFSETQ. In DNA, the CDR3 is TGCGCCAGCAGCACCTTACAGGGAACAGAGACCCAGTACTTC. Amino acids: CASSTLQGTETQYF.

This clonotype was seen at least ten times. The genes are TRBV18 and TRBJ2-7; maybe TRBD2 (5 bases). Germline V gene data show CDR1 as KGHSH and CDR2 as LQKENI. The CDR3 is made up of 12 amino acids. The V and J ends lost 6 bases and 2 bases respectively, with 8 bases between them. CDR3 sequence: CASSTGAYEQYF. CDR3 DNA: TGTGCCAGCTCGACCGGGGCCTACGAGCAGTACTTC.

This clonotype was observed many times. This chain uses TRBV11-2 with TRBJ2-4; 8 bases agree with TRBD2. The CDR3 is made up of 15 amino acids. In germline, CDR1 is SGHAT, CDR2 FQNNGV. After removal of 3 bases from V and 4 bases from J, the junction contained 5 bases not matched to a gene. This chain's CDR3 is CASSFLTSEKNIQYF. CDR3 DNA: TGTGCCAGCAGCTTCTTGACTAGCGAGAAAAACATTCAGTACTTC. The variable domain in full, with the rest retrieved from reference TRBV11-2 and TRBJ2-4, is EAGVAQSPRYKIIEKRQSVAFWCNPISGHATLYWYQQILGQGPKLLIQFQNNGVVDDSQLPKDRFSAERLKGVDSTLKIQPAKLEDSAVYLCASSFLTSEKNIQYFGAGTRLSVL.

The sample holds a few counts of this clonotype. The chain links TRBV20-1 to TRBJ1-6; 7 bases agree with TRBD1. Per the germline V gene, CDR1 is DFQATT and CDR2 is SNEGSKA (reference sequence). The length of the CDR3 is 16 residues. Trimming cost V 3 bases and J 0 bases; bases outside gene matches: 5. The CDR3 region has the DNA TGCAGTGCTAGCCAGACAGGGAGCTCCTATAATTCACCCCTCCACTTT. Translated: CSASQTGSSYNSPLHF.

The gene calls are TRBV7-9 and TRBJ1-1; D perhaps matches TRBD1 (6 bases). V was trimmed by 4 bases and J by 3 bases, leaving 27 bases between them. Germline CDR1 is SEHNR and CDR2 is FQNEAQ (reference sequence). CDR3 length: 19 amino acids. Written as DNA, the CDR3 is TGTGCCAGCAGCTACTATCAAATACTCAGGGGCCGCGTTGACACTGAAGCTTTCTTT. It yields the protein CASSYYQILRGRVDTEAFF.

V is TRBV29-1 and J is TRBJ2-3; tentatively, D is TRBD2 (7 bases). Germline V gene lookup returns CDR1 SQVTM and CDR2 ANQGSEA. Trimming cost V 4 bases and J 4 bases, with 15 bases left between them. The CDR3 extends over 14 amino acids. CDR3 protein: CSVGRGGESDTQYF. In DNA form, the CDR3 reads TGCAGCGTTGGGAGGGGGGGGGAGTCAGATACGCAGTATTTT.

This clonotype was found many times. CDR3 coding DNA: TGTGCCAGCAGCCAAGATGTCAGGGATCAGCCCCAGCATTTT. Encoded protein: CASSQDVRDQPQHF. The chain uses TRBV4-2 and TRBJ1-5; perhaps TRBD1 as D (5 bases). This CDR3 has 14 residues. Germline V gives CDR1 LGHNA, CDR2 YNFKEQ. Trimming pared 0 bases from V and 5 bases from J, leaving 8 bases between.

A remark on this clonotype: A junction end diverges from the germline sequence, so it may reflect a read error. The CDR3 region has the DNA TGTGCCAGCAGCTTGGCGAGTGGCAATCGGCCCCAGCATTTT. Translated, it gives CASSLASGNRPQHF. The rearrangement links TRBV5-6 to TRBJ1-5; D is ambiguous. CDR3 length: 14 residues. Germline V gene lookup returns CDR1 SGHDT and CDR2 YYEEEE.

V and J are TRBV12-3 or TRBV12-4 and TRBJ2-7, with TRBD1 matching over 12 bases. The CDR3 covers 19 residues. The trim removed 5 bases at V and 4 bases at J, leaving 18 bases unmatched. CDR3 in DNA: TGTGCCAGCAGTGAAACTTGGGACAGGGGGCGTTCGAGGGGATACGAGCAGTACTTC. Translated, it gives CASSETWDRGRSRGYEQYF.

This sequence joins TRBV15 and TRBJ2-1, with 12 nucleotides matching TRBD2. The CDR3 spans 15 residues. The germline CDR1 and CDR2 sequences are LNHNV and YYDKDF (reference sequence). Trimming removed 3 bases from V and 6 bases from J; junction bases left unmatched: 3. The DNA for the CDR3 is TGTGCCACCAGCAGGACTAGCGGGGGCACCAATGAGCAGTTCTTC. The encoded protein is CATSRTSGGTNEQFF. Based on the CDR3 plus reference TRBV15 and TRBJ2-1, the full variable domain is DAMVIQNPRYQVTQFGKPVTLSCSQTLNHNVMYWYQQKSSQAPKLLFHYYDKDFNNEADTPDNFQSRRPNTSFCFLDIRSPGLGDTAMYLCATSRTSGGTNEQFFGPGTRLTVL.

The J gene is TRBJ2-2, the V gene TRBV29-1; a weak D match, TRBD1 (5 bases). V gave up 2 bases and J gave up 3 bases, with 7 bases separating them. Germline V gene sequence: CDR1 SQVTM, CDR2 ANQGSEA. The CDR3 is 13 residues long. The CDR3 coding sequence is TGCAGCGTTGAAAGGGGATACACCGGGGAGCTGTTTTTT. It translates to CSVERGYTGELFF.

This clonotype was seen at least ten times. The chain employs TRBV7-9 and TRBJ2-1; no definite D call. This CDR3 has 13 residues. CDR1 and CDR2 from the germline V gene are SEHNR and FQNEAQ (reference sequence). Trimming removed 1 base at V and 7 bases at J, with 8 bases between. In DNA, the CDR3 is TGTGCCAGCAGCTTAGTAAGTCTTAATGAGCAGTTCTTC. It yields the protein CASSLVSLNEQFF.

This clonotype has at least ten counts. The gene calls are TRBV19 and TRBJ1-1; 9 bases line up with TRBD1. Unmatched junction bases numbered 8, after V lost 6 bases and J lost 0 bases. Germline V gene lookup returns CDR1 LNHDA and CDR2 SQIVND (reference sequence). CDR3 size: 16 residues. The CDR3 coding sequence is TGTGCCAGTAGGGACAGGGGCCTTACCTTGAACACTGAAGCTTTCTTT. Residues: CASRDRGLTLNTEAFF.

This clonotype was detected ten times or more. CDR3 nucleotides: TGTGCCAGCAGTTTATCGGGCCAGGCCCCCTACGAGCAGTACTTC. It specifies CASSLSGQAPYEQYF. The chain has TRBV27 and TRBJ2-7, with D hard to call. This CDR3 region has 15 residues. Trimming stripped 0 bases from V and 2 bases from J, with 11 bases between. CDR1 and CDR2 (germline): MNHEY, SMNVEV (reference sequence).

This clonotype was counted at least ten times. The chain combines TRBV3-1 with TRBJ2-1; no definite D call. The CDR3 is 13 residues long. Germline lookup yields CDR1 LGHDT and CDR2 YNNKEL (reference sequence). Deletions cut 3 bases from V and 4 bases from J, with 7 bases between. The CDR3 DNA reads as TGTGCCAGCAGCCAGCTTGGGTACAATGAGCAGTTCTTC. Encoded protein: CASSQLGYNEQFF.

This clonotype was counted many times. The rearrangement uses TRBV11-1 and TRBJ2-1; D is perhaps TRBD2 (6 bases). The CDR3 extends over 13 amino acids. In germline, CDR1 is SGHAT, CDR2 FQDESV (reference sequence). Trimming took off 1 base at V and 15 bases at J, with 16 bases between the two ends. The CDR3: CASSLVEGAAGFF. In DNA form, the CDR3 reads TGTGCCAGCAGCTTAGTGGAGGGCGCAGCGGGGTTCTTC.

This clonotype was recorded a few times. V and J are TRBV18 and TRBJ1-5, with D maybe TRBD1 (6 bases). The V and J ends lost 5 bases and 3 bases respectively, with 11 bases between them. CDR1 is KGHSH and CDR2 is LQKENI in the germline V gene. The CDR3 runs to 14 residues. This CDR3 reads CASSNGQNNQPQHF. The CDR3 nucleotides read TGTGCCAGCTCAAATGGACAGAACAATCAGCCCCAGCATTTT.

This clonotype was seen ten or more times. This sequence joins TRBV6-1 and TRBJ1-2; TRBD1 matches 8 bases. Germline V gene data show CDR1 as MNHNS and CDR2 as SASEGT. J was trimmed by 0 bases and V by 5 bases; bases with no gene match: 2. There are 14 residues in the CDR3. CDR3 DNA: TGTGCCAGCAGTTGGACAGGGACTAACTATGGCTACACCTTC. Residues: CASSWTGTNYGYTF.

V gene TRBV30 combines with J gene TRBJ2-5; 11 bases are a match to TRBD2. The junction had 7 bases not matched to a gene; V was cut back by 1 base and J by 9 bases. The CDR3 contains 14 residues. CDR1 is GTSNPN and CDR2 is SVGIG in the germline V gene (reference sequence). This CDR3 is CAWSGTSGSGAQYF. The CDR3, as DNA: TGTGCCTGGAGTGGGACTAGCGGGTCGGGGGCCCAGTACTTC.

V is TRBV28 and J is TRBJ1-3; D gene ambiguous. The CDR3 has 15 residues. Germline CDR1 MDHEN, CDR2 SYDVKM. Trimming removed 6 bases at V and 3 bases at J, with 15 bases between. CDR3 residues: CASRPARLGGNTIYF. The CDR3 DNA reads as TGTGCCAGCAGACCCGCTAGATTAGGTGGAAACACCATATATTTT.